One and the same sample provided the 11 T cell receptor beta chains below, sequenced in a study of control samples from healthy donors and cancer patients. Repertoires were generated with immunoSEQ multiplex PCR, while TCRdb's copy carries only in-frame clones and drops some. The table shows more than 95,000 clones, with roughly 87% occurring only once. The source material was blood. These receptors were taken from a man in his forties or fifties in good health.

The CDR3 here is CASSLGWGRSEAFF. Here the CDR3 DNA reads TGTGCCAGCAGCTTAGGCTGGGGGCGCAGTGAAGCTTTCTTT. The gene calls are TRBV11-3 and TRBJ1-1, with D possibly TRBD1 on 6 matching bases. The germline gives CDR1 SGHNT, CDR2 YENEEA. The CDR3 extends over 14 amino acids. The V end was cut by 1 base, the J end by 7 bases, with 13 bases between.

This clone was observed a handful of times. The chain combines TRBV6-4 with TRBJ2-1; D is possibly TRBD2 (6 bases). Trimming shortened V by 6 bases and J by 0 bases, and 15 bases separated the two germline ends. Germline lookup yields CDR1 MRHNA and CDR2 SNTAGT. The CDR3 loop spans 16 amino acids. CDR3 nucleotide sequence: TGTGCCAGCAGCCCACTAGCTTTAAGCTCCTACAATGAGCAGTTCTTC. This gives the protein CASSPLALSSYNEQFF.

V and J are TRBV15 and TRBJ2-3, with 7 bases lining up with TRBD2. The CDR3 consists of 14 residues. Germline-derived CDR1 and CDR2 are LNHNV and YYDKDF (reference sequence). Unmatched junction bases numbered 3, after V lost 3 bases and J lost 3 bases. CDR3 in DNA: TGTGCCACCAGCAGGGGGACTAAAACAGATACGCAGTATTTT. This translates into CATSRGTKTDTQYF.

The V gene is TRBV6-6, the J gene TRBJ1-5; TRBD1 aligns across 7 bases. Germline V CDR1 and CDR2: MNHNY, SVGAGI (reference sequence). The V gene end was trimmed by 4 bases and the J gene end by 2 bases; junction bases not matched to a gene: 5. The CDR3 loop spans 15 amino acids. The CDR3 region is CASSSEQGRNQPQHF. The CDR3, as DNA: TGTGCCAGCAGTTCCGAACAGGGGCGCAATCAGCCCCAGCATTTT.

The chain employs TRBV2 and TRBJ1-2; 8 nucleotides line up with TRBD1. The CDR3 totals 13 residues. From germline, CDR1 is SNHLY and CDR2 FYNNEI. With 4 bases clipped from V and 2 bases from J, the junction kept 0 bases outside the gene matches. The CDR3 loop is CASSGDRNYGYTF. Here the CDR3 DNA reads TGTGCCAGCAGTGGGGACAGGAACTATGGCTACACCTTC.

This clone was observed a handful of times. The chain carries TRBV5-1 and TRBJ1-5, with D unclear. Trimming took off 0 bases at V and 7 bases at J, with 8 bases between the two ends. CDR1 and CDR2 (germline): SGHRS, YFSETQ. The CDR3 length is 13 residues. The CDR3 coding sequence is TGCGCCAGCAGCTTGGAGGGCGCGCAGCCCCAGCATTTT. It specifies CASSLEGAQPQHF.

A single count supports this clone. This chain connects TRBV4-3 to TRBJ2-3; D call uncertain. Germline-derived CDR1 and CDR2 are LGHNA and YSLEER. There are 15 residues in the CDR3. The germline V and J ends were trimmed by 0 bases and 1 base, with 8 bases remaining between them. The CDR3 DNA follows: TGCGCCAGCAGCCAAGATAGGTCAGGCACAGATACGCAGTATTTT. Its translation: CASSQDRSGTDTQYF.

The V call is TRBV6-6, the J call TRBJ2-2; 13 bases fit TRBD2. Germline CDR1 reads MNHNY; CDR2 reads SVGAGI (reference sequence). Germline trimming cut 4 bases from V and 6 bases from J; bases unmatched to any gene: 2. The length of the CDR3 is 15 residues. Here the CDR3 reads CASSSGTSGAGELFF. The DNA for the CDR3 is TGTGCCAGCAGTTCCGGGACTAGCGGGGCCGGGGAGCTGTTTTTT.

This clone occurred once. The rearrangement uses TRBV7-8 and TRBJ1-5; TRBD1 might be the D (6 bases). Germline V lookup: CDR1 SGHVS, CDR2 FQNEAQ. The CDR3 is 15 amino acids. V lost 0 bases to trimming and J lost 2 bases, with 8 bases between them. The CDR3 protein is CASSLAAGGNQPQHF. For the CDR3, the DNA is TGTGCCAGCAGCTTAGCGGCAGGGGGCAATCAGCCCCAGCATTTT.

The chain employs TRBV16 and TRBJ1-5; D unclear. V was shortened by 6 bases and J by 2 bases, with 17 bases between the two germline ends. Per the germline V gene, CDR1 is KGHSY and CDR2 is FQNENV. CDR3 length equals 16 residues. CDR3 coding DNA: TGTGCCAGCAGTCATACGACTAGGTCGGGCAATCAGCCCCAGCATTTT. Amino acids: CASSHTTRSGNQPQHF.

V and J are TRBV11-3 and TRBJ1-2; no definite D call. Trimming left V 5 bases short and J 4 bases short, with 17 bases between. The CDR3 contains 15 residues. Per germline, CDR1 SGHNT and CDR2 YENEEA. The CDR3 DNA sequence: TGTGCCAGCAGCCCCGATCGCGCGGAGACCTATGGCTACACCTTC. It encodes CASSPDRAETYGYTF.